This T cell receptor beta chain derives from a study of cytomegalovirus exposure and HLA in healthy donors. Findings and caveats of the study: Donors were assumed by presence/absence analyses to have roughly uniform sequencing depth. Listed as cytomegalovirus-associated were 170 or so TCR beta chains. Later genetic work tied a missense DCLRE1C variant to beta-chain V and J trimming. Analysis performed later found roughly 17,000 TCR beta sequences associated with HLA alleles at 0.05 false discovery rate.

In the case of this clone: Its antigen remains unknown. A read error may produce the germline difference seen at one junction end.

The primer mix had 60 Vbeta and 13 Jbeta primers. The table came from immunoSEQ multiplex PCR; TCRdb's copy has only in-frame clones and leaves some out. The data contain about 230,000 clones, 85% of them singletons. CDR3 length: 14 residues. The germline gives CDR1 SNHLY, CDR2 FYNNEI. V gene TRBV2 combines with J gene TRBJ2-1; TRBD2 matches 13 bases. The receptor's source is a human donor in good health. The sample comprised PBMCs. DNA for the CDR3: TGTGCCAGCAGGGAAGGACTAGCGGGAGTTGAGCAGTTCTTC. This sequence encodes CASREGLAGVEQFF.